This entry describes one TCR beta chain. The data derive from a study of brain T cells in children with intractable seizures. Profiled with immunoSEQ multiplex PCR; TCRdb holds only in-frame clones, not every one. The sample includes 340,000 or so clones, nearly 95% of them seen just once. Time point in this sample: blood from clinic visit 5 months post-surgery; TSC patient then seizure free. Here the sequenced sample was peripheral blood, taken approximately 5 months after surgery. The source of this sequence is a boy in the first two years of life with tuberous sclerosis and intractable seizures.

The CDR3 loop reads CASSYLRDPRNYEQYF. The CDR3 nucleotides are TGTGCCAGCAGCTACCTTAGGGACCCGAGGAACTACGAGCAGTACTTC. V usage is TRBV7-8 and J usage is TRBJ2-7; D may correspond to TRBD1 or TRBD2 (5 bases each). V was cut by 4 bases and J by 3 bases, with 19 bases left in between. The CDR3 has 16 amino acids. Germline loops: CDR1 SGHVS, CDR2 FQNEAQ.